These 8 T cell receptor beta chains were sequenced from one sample in a study of regulatory T cells in long-lasting Graves disease. Time point meaning: persistent/refractory GD, antithyroid drugs over 5 years with positive TRAb. RNA isolated from PBMCs was used to make the TCR library. With iRepertoire HTBI primers and Arm-PCR of CDR3 regions, TCR beta libraries were built. TCRdb re-called the multiplex PCR reads through MiXCR, storing one row per CDR3 protein. Of 250,000 to 300,000 distinct CDR3 sequences listed, roughly a fifth are singletons. The sequences come from peripheral blood mononuclear cells (PBMCs), collected when the disease was refractory, from a patient treated with antithyroid drugs. These receptors all come from a female donor with Graves disease.

This clonotype was observed a few times. The chain combines TRBV28 with TRBJ2-7; 7 bases line up with TRBD1. Germline trimming cut 4 bases from V and 1 base from J; bases unmatched to any gene: 13. Germline CDR1 and CDR2: MDHEN and SYDVKM. The length of the CDR3 is 17 residues. CDR3 in DNA: TGTGCCAGCAGTTGGGCCATCGGACAGGCGACATCCTACGAGCAGTACTTC. This encodes CASSWAIGQATSYEQYF.

This chain links TRBV20-1 with TRBJ2-7, with D possibly matching TRBD2 (5 bases). In germline, CDR1 is DFQATT, CDR2 SNEGSKA (reference sequence). The CDR3 sequence is 15 residues long. V was cut by 1 base and J by 1 base, with 14 bases left in between. CDR3 sequence (DNA): TGCAGTGCTAGAGCCCTGCTAGCTGGGTCCTACGAGCAGTACTTC. Residues: CSARALLAGSYEQYF.

This clonotype was seen repeatedly, ten times or more. This rearrangement joins TRBV2 to TRBJ1-2; a weak D match, TRBD1 (5 bases). V dropped 7 bases and J dropped 8 bases, with 20 bases sitting between them. The CDR3 sequence is 14 residues long. In germline, CDR1 is SNHLY, CDR2 FYNNEI. Written as DNA, the CDR3 is TGTGCCAGCACTCCAGGGCTTGGGGATTCCGGCTACACCTTC. Protein product: CASTPGLGDSGYTF.

This clonotype was seen a handful of times. The rearrangement uses TRBV27 and TRBJ1-1; tentative D call: TRBD1 (6 bases). The V end was cut by 5 bases, the J end by 4 bases, with 14 bases between. This CDR3 contains 14 residues. The germline V gene encodes CDR1 MNHEY and CDR2 SMNVEV (reference sequence). This CDR3 reads CASSLITGSTEAFF. The CDR3 DNA reads as TGTGCCAGCAGTCTTATAACAGGGAGCACTGAAGCTTTCTTT.

CDR3 in amino acids: CAWSRTYPTGREAFF. CDR3 DNA: TGTGCCTGGAGTCGTACCTACCCGACAGGCCGTGAAGCTTTCTTT. The chain recombines TRBV30 with TRBJ1-1; tentative D call: TRBD1 (6 bases). V was cut by 2 bases and J by 7 bases, with 20 bases left in between. The V gene's germline CDR1 is GTSNPN and CDR2 SVGIG (reference sequence). The CDR3 totals 15 residues.

This clonotype was counted many times. This chain links TRBV28 with TRBJ2-5, with 10 bases that match TRBD2. The CDR3 sequence is 17 residues long. Germline lookup yields CDR1 MDHEN and CDR2 SYDVKM. Losses at the gene ends were 3 bases for V and 5 bases for J; bases not matched to a gene: 12. The CDR3 protein is CASSFGLAGAVFETQYF. The CDR3 bases are TGTGCCAGCAGTTTTGGGCTAGCGGGAGCTGTGTTTGAGACCCAGTACTTC. Filled out from reference TRBV28 and TRBJ2-5, the complete variable domain reads DVKVTQSSRYLVKRTGEKVFLECVQDMDHENMFWYRQDPGLGLRLIYFSYDVKMKEKGDIPEGYSVSREKKERFSLILESASTNQTSMYLCASSFGLAGAVFETQYFGPGTRLLVL.

The J gene is TRBJ2-7, the V gene TRBV30; D might be TRBD2 (7 bases). Germline V gives CDR1 GTSNPN, CDR2 SVGIG (reference sequence). Trimming cost V 3 bases and J 0 bases, with 12 bases left between them. This CDR3 comprises 14 residues. The CDR3 loop is CAWRGGDFSYEQYF. CDR3 DNA sequence: TGTGCCTGGAGAGGGGGGGACTTCTCCTACGAGCAGTACTTC.

This clonotype was observed at least ten times. The chain has TRBV30 and TRBJ1-2; D remains ambiguous. The ends were cut back, 8 bases at V and 5 bases at J, with 15 bases in the middle. CDR1 GTSNPN and CDR2 SVGIG come from the germline V gene (reference sequence). The length of the CDR3 is 12 residues. The CDR3 DNA sequence: TGTGCCGGCCCGACTCGGCCGTATGGCTACACCTTC. It encodes CAGPTRPYGYTF.